The 3 T cell receptor beta chains given below trace back to one sample, sequenced in a study of blood T cell repertoires in COVID-19. The repertoire was sequenced with immunoSEQ multiplex PCR; TCRdb's copy has only in-frame clones and lacks some. Of just over 70,000 clones listed, 91% are singletons. The sample taken for sequencing was peripheral blood. Receptor source: a human donor in a cohort sampled during active COVID-19.

V and J are TRBV18 and TRBJ2-7; D gene ambiguous. This CDR3 has 12 amino acids. Trimming removed 4 bases from V and 5 bases from J, with 9 bases in between. Germline V gene lookup returns CDR1 KGHSH and CDR2 LQKENI. The CDR3 is CASSRGVNEQYF. Here the CDR3 DNA reads TGTGCCAGCTCACGAGGAGTGAACGAGCAGTACTTC.

This clone appeared a single time. The chain carries TRBV10-3 and TRBJ1-2; 8 bases map to TRBD1. J was trimmed by 2 bases and V by 6 bases; bases with no gene match: 8. The germline V gene encodes CDR1 ENHRY and CDR2 SYGVKD. The CDR3 is 15 amino acids. DNA for the CDR3: TGTGCCATCAGGTCACCGGGACAGGAGAACTATGGCTACACCTTC. The encoded protein is CAIRSPGQENYGYTF.

The gene calls are TRBV27 and TRBJ1-1; the D gene is possibly TRBD1 (5 bases). The CDR3 consists of 12 residues. Trimming took off 4 bases at V and 6 bases at J, with 9 bases between the two ends. Germline V gene sequence: CDR1 MNHEY, CDR2 SMNVEV (reference sequence). The CDR3 DNA follows: TGTGCCAGCAGTTCGGGGGGAGCTGAAGCTTTCTTT. Its protein is CASSSGGAEAFF.